The source of this T cell receptor beta chain is a study of T cells in Graves' hyperthyroidism and ophthalmopathy. Across the study: Initial diagnosis, before any treatment, was when peripheral blood was collected. Broader study findings: Most thyroid clonotypes with frequency above 0.001 were detected in blood.

This clonotype was seen once. Its specificity is unknown. Calling Graves' hyperthyroidism stable meant ophthalmopathy did not progress within 18 months. V gave up 7 bases and J gave up 6 bases, with 16 bases separating them. The germline gives CDR1 LNHDA, CDR2 SQIVND (reference sequence). This CDR3 has 15 residues. Amplified regions were TCR beta CDR3 sequences from RNA transcripts. First-round RT-PCR with HTBI primers amplified the TCR CDR3 region. TCRdb reanalysed the multiplex PCR reads using MiXCR and keeps one entry per CDR3 protein. The sample holds 540,000 or so distinct CDR3 sequences, less than 20% seen once.

The clonotype comes from a woman between 25 and 40 years old with Graves' hyperthyroidism. V gene TRBV19 combines with J gene TRBJ1-6, with a possible D match to TRBD1 (5 bases). The specimen sequenced was blood. The CDR3 spells CASTVRTRSNSPLHF. The CDR3 DNA sequence: TGTGCCAGTACCGTACGGACAAGAAGTAATTCACCCCTCCACTTT.